The clone carrying this TCR beta chain was observed a few times. Its antigen is not identified. The sample comes from a study of T-cell memory formation after mild COVID-19. Study-wide results and caveats: CD4/CD8 balance held among clones contracting day 15 to 85, and later expanders leaned CD4+.

TCRalpha and TCRbeta libraries used 5'RACE with constant-segment primers and UMIs. A single record per CDR3 protein comes from TCRdb applying MiXCR to the 5' RACE reads. The sample includes around 250,000 distinct CDR3 sequences, 15% to 20% of them seen just once. Per the germline V gene, CDR1 is LGHDT and CDR2 is YNNKEL (reference sequence). Trimming stripped 1 base from V and 6 bases from J, with 10 bases between. The CDR3 runs 14 residues. The specimen sequenced was PBMCs or a T cell subset sorted from them (not recorded which). The rearrangement joins TRBV3-1 to TRBJ1-5, with D possibly TRBD1 on 6 matching bases. This TCR derives from a man between 18 and 35 years old who had mild COVID-19 (a few samples of this study predate the infection). Cell type and time point are not known. In DNA form, the CDR3 reads TGTGCCAGCAGCCAAGCGGACAGCTTTCAGCCCCAGCATTTT. Its protein is CASSQADSFQPQHF.